The 20 T cell receptor beta chains in this list originate from one sample, sequenced in a study of T cells in localized non-small cell lung cancer. Measured with immunoSEQ multiplex PCR; TCRdb has only the in-frame clones, and not every one. The sample contains roughly 33,000 clones, approximately 87% of which appear only once. Source: peripheral blood, taken before any cancer treatment. These receptors came from a man between 40 and 70 years old with stage I lung adenocarcinoma.

A few counts support this clone. The CDR3 nucleotides read TGTGCCTGGAGGGGGAGGGAGATGAACACTGAAGCTTTCTTT. It encodes CAWRGREMNTEAFF. The chain is built from TRBV30 and TRBJ1-1; D remains unclear. Germline loops: CDR1 GTSNPN, CDR2 SVGIG (reference sequence). With 3 bases removed from V and 0 bases from J, the gap between germline ends came to 11 bases. This CDR3 is built from 14 residues.

The rearrangement uses TRBV30 and TRBJ2-7; D not certain. Germline CDR1 is GTSNPN and CDR2 is SVGIG (reference sequence). V lost 2 bases to trimming and J lost 4 bases, with 6 bases between them. The CDR3 is 11 amino acids. This CDR3 is CAWSTDYEQYF. The CDR3 nucleotides read TGTGCCTGGAGTACAGATTACGAGCAGTACTTC.

The CDR3 reads CASSLDVGANNEQFF. In DNA form, the CDR3 reads TGCGCCAGCAGCTTGGATGTCGGGGCGAACAATGAGCAGTTCTTC. The rearrangement joins TRBV5-1 to TRBJ2-1, with D perhaps being TRBD1 or TRBD2 (5 bases each). The germline V and J ends were trimmed by 0 bases and 5 bases, with 12 bases remaining between them. From germline, CDR1 is SGHRS and CDR2 YFSETQ. This CDR3 is 15 amino acids long. The complete variable domain, with remaining parts taken from reference TRBV5-1 and TRBJ2-1, reads KAGVTQTPRYLIKTRGQQVTLSCSPISGHRSVSWYQQTPGQGLQFLFEYFSETQRNKGNFPGRFSGRQFSNSRSEMNVSTLELGDSALYLCASSLDVGANNEQFFGPGTRLTVL.

This rearrangement joins TRBV7-2 to TRBJ1-5; D might be TRBD1 (5 bases). Between the trimmed V and J ends, which lost 0 bases and 6 bases, there was a span of 12 bases. Germline CDR1 SGHTA, CDR2 FQGNSA. This CDR3 has 15 amino acids. CDR3 region: CASSLARGGRQPQHF. The CDR3 region has the DNA TGTGCCAGCAGCTTAGCGCGGGGGGGACGTCAGCCCCAGCATTTT.

The chain combines TRBV11-3 with TRBJ2-3; the match to TRBD2 covers 8 bases. The germline V gene encodes CDR1 SGHNT and CDR2 YENEEA. The CDR3 totals 18 residues. Unmatched junction bases numbered 11, after V lost 1 base and J lost 2 bases. CDR3 nucleotide sequence: TGTGCCAGCAGCTTAGGGGCTCTTAGCGGGACTATCACAGATACGCAGTATTTT. Residues: CASSLGALSGTITDTQYF.

The chain carries TRBV7-2 and TRBJ1-2; TRBD1 matches at 8 bases. Germline V gene sequence: CDR1 SGHTA, CDR2 FQGNSA. Trimming at V came to 5 bases and at J to 9 bases, leaving 5 bases not matched to a gene. The CDR3 spans 12 residues. CDR3 in amino acids: CASSPGGGRYTF. The DNA of the CDR3 is TGTGCCAGCAGCCCAGGGGGCGGACGCTACACCTTC.

This clone was counted a single time. An end of the junction does not agree with germline; a read error may underlie this. V and J are TRBV18 and TRBJ2-7, with TRBD2 as a possible D gene (5 bases). CDR1 is KGHSH and CDR2 is LQKENI in the germline V gene. The length of the CDR3 is 12 residues. This chain's CDR3 is CACSGSSYEQYF. CDR3 DNA: TGTGCCTGCTCGGGGTCCTCCTACGAGCAGTACTTC.

This chain connects TRBV2 to TRBJ2-2; D not resolved. The CDR3 is made up of 14 amino acids. Germline values: CDR1 SNHLY, CDR2 FYNNEI. V was shortened by 4 bases and J by 2 bases, with 8 bases between the two germline ends. CDR3 region: CASSGSRNTGELFF. In DNA, the CDR3 is TGTGCCAGCAGTGGAAGTCGTAACACCGGGGAGCTGTTTTTT.

The chain has TRBV9 and TRBJ2-1, with D tentatively TRBD2 (6 bases). CDR1 and CDR2 from the germline V gene are SGDLS and YYNGEE. V shed 3 bases and J shed 7 bases, with 17 bases lying between them. The CDR3 has 15 residues. This CDR3 is CASSDGTPARNEQFF. DNA of the CDR3: TGTGCCAGCAGCGACGGGACTCCCGCCCGGAATGAGCAGTTCTTC.

V is TRBV9 and J is TRBJ1-6; 7 positions agree with TRBD1. V shed 0 bases, J shed 10 bases, and the junction held 10 bases outside the gene matches. The CDR3 runs 16 residues. From germline, CDR1 is SGDLS and CDR2 YYNGEE. The DNA of the CDR3 is TGTGCCAGCAGCGTAGGAGGGGACAGCGGGAAATCACCCCTCCACTTT. Protein product: CASSVGGDSGKSPLHF.

Concerning this clone itself: Distinct nucleotide sequences in the sample also encode this CDR3. The V call is TRBV5-1, the J call TRBJ1-1, with D uncertain. From germline, CDR1 is SGHRS and CDR2 YFSETQ. The CDR3 is 13 residues long. Trimming stripped 5 bases from V and 5 bases from J, with 13 bases between. CDR3 sequence reads: CASRPSRGTEAFF. Here the CDR3 DNA reads TGCGCCAGCAGGCCCTCCCGAGGGACTGAAGCTTTCTTT.

The chain uses TRBV5-1 and TRBJ2-7, with 8 positions matching TRBD1. Germline-derived CDR1 and CDR2 are SGHRS and YFSETQ. This CDR3 has 14 amino acids. J lost 5 bases, V lost 2 bases, and 6 bases had no gene match. The DNA for the CDR3 is TGCGCCAGCAGCTTCGGACAGGGTGGGAACGAGCAGTACTTC. It translates to CASSFGQGGNEQYF. Combining the CDR3 with reference TRBV5-1 and TRBJ2-7 gives the whole variable domain KAGVTQTPRYLIKTRGQQVTLSCSPISGHRSVSWYQQTPGQGLQFLFEYFSETQRNKGNFPGRFSGRQFSNSRSEMNVSTLELGDSALYLCASSFGQGGNEQYFGPGTRLTVT.

V usage is TRBV11-2 and J usage is TRBJ2-7; D may match TRBD1 or TRBD2 (6 bases each). CDR1 is SGHAT, CDR2 FQNNGV, per germline. This CDR3 contains 14 residues. V lost 3 bases, J lost 1 base, and 10 bases lay in between. CDR3 in DNA: TGTGCCAGCAGCTTTTGGGGGGCTTCCTACGAGCAGTACTTC. Translated: CASSFWGASYEQYF.

This sequence joins TRBV10-2 and TRBJ2-5, with D tentatively TRBD2 (5 bases). Germline V gene lookup returns CDR1 WSHSY and CDR2 SAAADI. V lost 3 bases and J 8 bases, leaving 10 bases between the germline ends. This CDR3 has 12 residues. CDR3 loop: CASSDSGSTQYF. The CDR3 nucleotides are TGCGCCAGCAGTGATTCGGGGAGTACCCAGTACTTC.

V usage is TRBV11-2 and J usage is TRBJ1-1, with 9 bases matching TRBD1. There are 14 residues in the CDR3. Germline values: CDR1 SGHAT, CDR2 FQNNGV. After removal of 3 bases from V and 4 bases from J, the junction contained 3 bases not matched to a gene. The DNA of the CDR3 is TGTGCCAGCAGCTTGACAGGGGGGATCACTGAAGCTTTCTTT. Amino acids: CASSLTGGITEAFF.

This clone was counted a few times. The chain has TRBV2 and TRBJ1-5; 8 positions match TRBD1. Germline CDR1 and CDR2: SNHLY and FYNNEI. The CDR3 contains 15 residues. The trim removed 7 bases at V and 2 bases at J, leaving 7 bases unmatched. The CDR3 region has the DNA TGTGCCAGCAAGGCAGGGGGCTTCGGCAATCAGCCCCAGCATTTT. Protein product: CASKAGGFGNQPQHF.

V usage is TRBV9 and J usage is TRBJ1-6, with D maybe TRBD1 (6 bases). Germline-derived CDR1 and CDR2 are SGDLS and YYNGEE. The CDR3 loop spans 14 amino acids. V was trimmed by 4 bases and J by 9 bases, leaving 14 bases between them. The CDR3 protein is CASSLGGAASPLHF. In DNA, the CDR3 is TGTGCCAGCAGCTTGGGGGGGGCGGCTTCACCCCTCCACTTT.

The chain is built from TRBV19 and TRBJ2-5, with 8 bases that match TRBD2. CDR3 length equals 14 residues. Germline V gives CDR1 LNHDA, CDR2 SQIVND (reference sequence). V was pared by 6 bases and J by 5 bases, with 8 bases of the junction left unmatched. The DNA for the CDR3 is TGTGCCAGTAGGACTAGCGACTTAGGGGAGACCCAGTACTTC. It is translated as CASRTSDLGETQYF. The full variable domain, in which reference TRBV19 and TRBJ2-5 provide the parts outside the CDR3, is DGGITQSPKYLFRKEGQNVTLSCEQNLNHDAMYWYRQDPGQGLRLIYYSQIVNDFQKGDIAEGYSVSREKKESFPLTVTSAQKNPTAFYLCASRTSDLGETQYFGPGTRLLVL.

The rearrangement uses TRBV5-1 and TRBJ1-3; 12 positions agree with TRBD1. The CDR3 is 17 amino acids. Trimming at V came to 0 bases and at J to 4 bases, leaving 5 bases not matched to a gene. Germline-derived CDR1 and CDR2 are SGHRS and YFSETQ. Here the CDR3 DNA reads TGCGCCAGCAGCTTGGCCGGGACAGGGGGCGGAGGAAACACCATATATTTT. Translated: CASSLAGTGGGGNTIYF.

The chain carries TRBV30 and TRBJ2-7; TRBD1 aligns across 8 bases. Germline assignment: CDR1 GTSNPN and CDR2 SVGIG (reference sequence). V lost 3 bases and J lost 9; bases outside the gene matches: 7. The CDR3 extends over 12 amino acids. DNA for the CDR3: TGTGCCTGGAGGTCCGGGACAGGAAGGCAGTACTTC. Encoded protein: CAWRSGTGRQYF.